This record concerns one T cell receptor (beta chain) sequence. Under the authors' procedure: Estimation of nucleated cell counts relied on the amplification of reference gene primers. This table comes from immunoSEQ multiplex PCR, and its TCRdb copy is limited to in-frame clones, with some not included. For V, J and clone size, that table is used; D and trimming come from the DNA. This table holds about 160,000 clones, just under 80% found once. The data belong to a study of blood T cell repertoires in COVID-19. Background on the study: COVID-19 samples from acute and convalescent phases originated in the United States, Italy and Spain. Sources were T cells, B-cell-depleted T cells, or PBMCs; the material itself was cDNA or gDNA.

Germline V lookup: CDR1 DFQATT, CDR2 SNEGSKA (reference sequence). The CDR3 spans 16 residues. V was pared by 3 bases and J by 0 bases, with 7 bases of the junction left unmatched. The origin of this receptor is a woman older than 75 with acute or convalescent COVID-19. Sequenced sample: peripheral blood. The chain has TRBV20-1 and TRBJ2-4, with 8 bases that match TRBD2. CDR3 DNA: TGCAGTGCTAGTCTAGCGGGCGGACTAGCCAAAAACATTCAGTACTTC. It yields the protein CSASLAGGLAKNIQYF.